The rows below give T cell receptor beta chains drawn from one sample of a study of T-cell reconstitution after alpha-beta-depleted transplantation in children. In TCRdb, the PCR reads were re-called with MiXCR into one record per CDR3 protein. The repertoire holds about 200,000 distinct CDR3 sequences, roughly 6.6% seen once, with 5.5% in the top ten. This specimen was PBMCs, taken before TCRalphabeta/CD19-depleted stem cell transplant. These receptors came from a boy aged 2 to 10 with acute lymphoblastic leukemia, due to receive a stem cell transplant. Each CDR3 is given with its conserved first and last residue. The order of the fields is CDR3 DNA, CDR3 protein, J gene, clone size, V gene, D gene. The D gene is left open where the match is weak. Clone size is shown for a subset of rows, as once, few, many or a class of expanded clone.

CDR3 DNA: TGCTGGGCCCAAAACCCACTAGCGGGAGGGCCCCAATCCTACGAGCAGTACTTC
CDR3 protein: CWAQNPLAGGPQSYEQYF
J gene: TRBJ2-7
clone size: .
V gene: TRBV20-1
D gene: TRBD2

CDR3 DNA: TGCGCCAGCAGCTTGGCCCTAGGCCCAACAGATACGCAGTATTTT
CDR3 protein: CASSLALGPTDTQYF
J gene: TRBJ2-3
clone size: many
V gene: TRBV5-1
D gene: .

CDR3 DNA: TGCAGCGTTGTAGCGGGGGGCCTCACAGATACGCAGTATTTT
CDR3 protein: CSVVAGGLTDTQYF
J gene: TRBJ2-3
clone size: many
V gene: TRBV29-1
D gene: TRBD2

CDR3 DNA: TGTGCCAGCAGTCCATCTTACCAAGGGGACAGGGGTAATCAGCCCCAGCATTTT
CDR3 protein: CASSPSYQGDRGNQPQHF
J gene: TRBJ1-5
clone size: many
V gene: TRBV28
D gene: TRBD1

CDR3 DNA: TGTGCCAGCAGCCGCGGCGGGAGCGCAGATACGCAGTATTTT
CDR3 protein: CASSRGGSADTQYF
J gene: TRBJ2-3
clone size: few
V gene: TRBV3-1
D gene: TRBD2

CDR3 DNA: TGCGCCAGCAGCTTGGTTGATAGCGGGAGCTACAATGAGCAGTTCTTC
CDR3 protein: CASSLVDSGSYNEQFF
J gene: TRBJ2-1
clone size: many
V gene: TRBV5-1
D gene: TRBD2

CDR3 DNA: TGTGCCAGCAGCTTTGGGGTTCTGGACGGGAACACCGGGGAGCTGTTTTTT
CDR3 protein: CASSFGVLDGNTGELFF
J gene: TRBJ2-2
clone size: .
V gene: TRBV5-6
D gene: .

CDR3 DNA: TGTGCCAGCAGCTCAGGGAACTCCTACAATGAGCAGTTCTTC
CDR3 protein: CASSSGNSYNEQFF
J gene: TRBJ2-1
clone size: many
V gene: TRBV9
D gene: .

CDR3 DNA: TGCAGCGCCCTGTGGCGGGGGGAGTACGAGCAGTACTTC
CDR3 protein: CSALWRGEYEQYF
J gene: TRBJ2-7
clone size: few
V gene: TRBV29-1
D gene: TRBD2

CDR3 DNA: TGTGCCAGCAGTGACAGGGGGTTTGGTAATTCACCCCTCCACTTT
CDR3 protein: CASSDRGFGNSPLHF
J gene: TRBJ1-6
clone size: many
V gene: TRBV12-3/TRBV12-4
D gene: TRBD1

CDR3 DNA: TGCAGTGCTAGGCTAGCGGGGGGCGGTGAGCAGTTCTTC
CDR3 protein: CSARLAGGGEQFF
J gene: TRBJ2-1
clone size: .
V gene: TRBV20-1
D gene: TRBD2

CDR3 DNA: TGCAGTGCTAGATCCCCTACGGGTTTCTCCTACGAGCAGTACTTC
CDR3 protein: CSARSPTGFSYEQYF
J gene: TRBJ2-7
clone size: many
V gene: TRBV20-1
D gene: .

CDR3 DNA: TGTGCCAGCAGTTTGGCGGGGATCTCTGGAAACACCATATATTTT
CDR3 protein: CASSLAGISGNTIYF
J gene: TRBJ1-3
clone size: few
V gene: TRBV28
D gene: .

CDR3 DNA: TGTGCCAGCAGCCAAGAACGGACAGTTTTCAATCAGCCCCAGCATTTT
CDR3 protein: CASSQERTVFNQPQHF
J gene: TRBJ1-5
clone size: many
V gene: TRBV7-8
D gene: .

CDR3 DNA: TGTGCCAGCAGCCAAATCACTAGCGGGGGGGCCCCAGGGTACTTC
CDR3 protein: CASSQITSGGAPGYF
J gene: TRBJ2-5
clone size: .
V gene: TRBV3-1
D gene: TRBD2

CDR3 DNA: TGCAGTGCTAGAGATCTAGGGCGGGGCCCCTACGAGCAGTACTTC
CDR3 protein: CSARDLGRGPYEQYF
J gene: TRBJ2-7
clone size: few
V gene: TRBV20-1
D gene: .

CDR3 DNA: TGTGCCAGCAGCTTAGCCGGGACTAGTGGTTCTAATACGCAGTATTTT
CDR3 protein: CASSLAGTSGSNTQYF
J gene: TRBJ2-3
clone size: few
V gene: TRBV7-2
D gene: TRBD2

CDR3 DNA: TGTGCCAGCGACTCCGAAGGCTACACCTTC
CDR3 protein: CASDSEGYTF
J gene: TRBJ1-2
clone size: many
V gene: TRBV7-9
D gene: .

CDR3 DNA: TGTGCCAGCAGCCGGAGACAGGGGGCTAGAGGCTACACCTTC
CDR3 protein: CASSRRQGARGYTF
J gene: TRBJ1-2
clone size: .
V gene: TRBV6-1
D gene: TRBD1

CDR3 DNA: TGCGCCAGCAGCTTGGTGGGATTAGCTGGAAACACCATATATTTT
CDR3 protein: CASSLVGLAGNTIYF
J gene: TRBJ1-3
clone size: .
V gene: TRBV5-1
D gene: .

CDR3 DNA: TGCGCCAGCAGCTTGGTGGGGGCAGCGAACACTGAAGCTTTCTTT
CDR3 protein: CASSLVGAANTEAFF
J gene: TRBJ1-1
clone size: .
V gene: TRBV5-1
D gene: .

CDR3 DNA: TGTGCCAGCATAGAGACTAGCGGGAGAATCTACGAGCAGTACTTC
CDR3 protein: CASIETSGRIYEQYF
J gene: TRBJ2-7
clone size: few
V gene: TRBV6-2/TRBV6-3
D gene: TRBD2

CDR3 DNA: TGCAGTGCTTCGGACAGGGTTTGGATAGAGACCCAGTACTTC
CDR3 protein: CSASDRVWIETQYF
J gene: TRBJ2-5
clone size: many
V gene: TRBV20-1
D gene: TRBD1

CDR3 DNA: TGTGCCAGCAGTCCCAAGCCTGGGAGCAATCAGCCCCAGCATTTT
CDR3 protein: CASSPKPGSNQPQHF
J gene: TRBJ1-5
clone size: many
V gene: TRBV6-5
D gene: .

CDR3 DNA: TGCGCCAGCGGCCCATGGGGGGGGACAGATACGCAGTATTTT
CDR3 protein: CASGPWGGTDTQYF
J gene: TRBJ2-3
clone size: .
V gene: TRBV5-1
D gene: TRBD2

CDR3 DNA: TGCAGTGGGACGGGACGCAGCTATAATCCACCCCTCCACTTT
CDR3 protein: CSGTGRSYNPPLHF
J gene: TRBJ1-6
clone size: .
V gene: TRBV20-1
D gene: .

CDR3 DNA: TGCGCCAGCAGCTTGGTGGCAGGGATCCCCAATGAGCAGTTCTTC
CDR3 protein: CASSLVAGIPNEQFF
J gene: TRBJ2-1
clone size: many
V gene: TRBV5-1
D gene: .

CDR3 DNA: TGCAGTGCTAGAGATGGAGGGGACAGGTTCATCTCTGGAAACACCATATATTTT
CDR3 protein: CSARDGGDRFISGNTIYF
J gene: TRBJ1-3
clone size: .
V gene: TRBV20-1
D gene: TRBD1

CDR3 DNA: TGCAGCGTTGAGTGGATGGTCACGGTAGGGATGTATGGCTACACCTTC
CDR3 protein: CSVEWMVTVGMYGYTF
J gene: TRBJ1-2
clone size: many
V gene: TRBV29-1
D gene: .

CDR3 DNA: TGTGCCAGCAGCTTGGCCGGGACTATCGGGATCATTCAGTACTTC
CDR3 protein: CASSLAGTIGIIQYF
J gene: TRBJ2-4
clone size: .
V gene: TRBV7-9
D gene: TRBD2

CDR3 DNA: TGTGCCAGCTCGAACACCGGGGAGCTGTTTTTT
CDR3 protein: CASSNTGELFF
J gene: TRBJ2-2
clone size: many
V gene: TRBV6-5
D gene: .

CDR3 DNA: TGTGCCAGCAGTTCCGGGAGCGGAGGAGGGGTGAGGCAGTTCTTC
CDR3 protein: CASSSGSGGGVRQFF
J gene: TRBJ2-1
clone size: many
V gene: TRBV28
D gene: .

CDR3 DNA: TGTGCCAGCGGGAGGACTAGCGGGGTCACAGATACGCAGTATTTT
CDR3 protein: CASGRTSGVTDTQYF
J gene: TRBJ2-3
clone size: many
V gene: TRBV2
D gene: TRBD2

CDR3 DNA: TGTGCCAGCAGCTTACAAGCGCTACCCACAGATACGCAGTATTTT
CDR3 protein: CASSLQALPTDTQYF
J gene: TRBJ2-3
clone size: .
V gene: TRBV27
D gene: .

CDR3 DNA: TGTGCCAGCAGCTCGACCCGGGACCCGTCCTCTGGGAATGAGCAGTTCTTC
CDR3 protein: CASSSTRDPSSGNEQFF
J gene: TRBJ2-1
clone size: .
V gene: TRBV7-9
D gene: .

CDR3 DNA: TGTGCCAGTAGTACATCCAGGGGGTTGAACACTGAAGCTTTCTTT
CDR3 protein: CASSTSRGLNTEAFF
J gene: TRBJ1-1
clone size: few
V gene: TRBV19
D gene: TRBD1

CDR3 DNA: TGTGCCAGCAGACTTCCGGGACAGGCCTATGGCTACACCTTC
CDR3 protein: CASRLPGQAYGYTF
J gene: TRBJ1-2
clone size: many
V gene: TRBV6-2/TRBV6-3
D gene: TRBD1

CDR3 DNA: TGCAGTGCTAGAGATCCCGCTTACTACGAGCAGTACTTC
CDR3 protein: CSARDPAYYEQYF
J gene: TRBJ2-7
clone size: .
V gene: TRBV20-1
D gene: .

CDR3 DNA: TGTGCCAGCAGCGATAGGGGGGCCACTGAAGCTTTCTTT
CDR3 protein: CASSDRGATEAFF
J gene: TRBJ1-1
clone size: many
V gene: TRBV25-1
D gene: .

CDR3 DNA: TGTGCCAGCAGCCAAGATCGGAATACGCAGTATTTT
CDR3 protein: CASSQDRNTQYF
J gene: TRBJ2-3
clone size: many
V gene: TRBV3-1
D gene: .

CDR3 DNA: TGCGCCAGCAGCCCTAGTGGCAATGAGCAGTTCTTC
CDR3 protein: CASSPSGNEQFF
J gene: TRBJ2-1
clone size: medium-sized
V gene: TRBV4-1
D gene: .

CDR3 DNA: TGTGCCAGCAGCACCCGTATCACGGATGCTTACAATGAGCAGTTCTTC
CDR3 protein: CASSTRITDAYNEQFF
J gene: TRBJ2-1
clone size: many
V gene: TRBV9
D gene: .